Presented here are 11 T cell receptor beta chains from one specimen sequenced in a study of T cells in Graves' hyperthyroidism and ophthalmopathy. The investigators amplified TCR beta CDR3 regions from RNA transcripts. HTBI primers were used for first-round RT-PCR of the TCR CDR3. Each CDR3 protein gets one entry after TCRdb re-called the multiplex PCR reads with MiXCR. The repertoire holds about 52,000 distinct CDR3 sequences, with over 40% as singletons. The sequenced material came from blood. The receptor set was obtained from a woman between 50 and 59 years old with Graves' ophthalmopathy.

The genes are TRBV5-6 and TRBJ1-6; D ambiguous. The length of the CDR3 is 13 residues. With 1 base removed from V and 9 bases from J, the gap between germline ends came to 8 bases. Germline V gene lookup returns CDR1 SGHDT and CDR2 YYEEEE. This chain's CDR3 is CASSLTDASPLHF. Written as DNA, the CDR3 is TGTGCCAGCAGCTTGACGGACGCTTCACCCCTCCACTTT.

Ten or more counts support this clonotype. The chain is built from TRBV24-1 and TRBJ2-5; the match to TRBD1 covers 10 bases. J gave up 2 bases and V 2 bases, and 7 bases lay outside the gene matches. From germline, CDR1 is KGHDR and CDR2 SFDVKD. The CDR3 is 17 residues long. CDR3 protein: CATSDSPGQGPQETQYF. CDR3 nucleotide sequence: TGTGCCACCAGTGATTCTCCGGGACAGGGGCCTCAAGAGACCCAGTACTTC.

This clonotype occurred many times. V gene TRBV5-1 combines with J gene TRBJ1-2; D perhaps matches TRBD1 (5 bases). The length of the CDR3 is 14 residues. In germline, CDR1 is SGHRS, CDR2 YFSETQ. The V end lost 0 bases, the J end lost 4 bases, and 10 bases lay between the germline ends. The CDR3 DNA follows: TGCGCCAGCAGCTTGGATGAGGGGACCTATGGCTACACCTTC. Its translation is CASSLDEGTYGYTF.

This rearrangement joins TRBV20-1 to TRBJ1-6; 7 bases align to TRBD1. Germline lookup yields CDR1 DFQATT and CDR2 SNEGSKA (reference sequence). J gave up 0 bases and V 1 base, and 9 bases lay outside the gene matches. This CDR3 comprises 18 residues. The CDR3 bases are TGCAGTGCTAGAGGGGGACAGAGTATTAGCTCCTATAATTCACCCCTCCACTTT. Its protein product is CSARGGQSISSYNSPLHF.

This clonotype appeared a few times. V gene TRBV4-1 combines with J gene TRBJ1-4; D gene uncertain. Germline-derived CDR1 and CDR2 are MGHRA and YSYEKL. Trimming took 0 bases from V and 4 from J, leaving 9 bases between them. The length of the CDR3 is 15 residues. For the CDR3, the DNA is TGCGCCAGCAGCCAAGATTCCCGGGTTAATGAAAAACTGTTTTTT. Translated, it gives CASSQDSRVNEKLFF.

At least ten counts were recorded for this clonotype. The chain has TRBV7-2 and TRBJ1-4, with 8 bases fitting TRBD1. The CDR3 has 17 residues. The germline V gene encodes CDR1 SGHTA and CDR2 FQGNSA. Trimming cost V 4 bases and J 8 bases; bases outside gene matches: 15. The CDR3 is CASSSPRGQGGLEKLFF. In DNA, the CDR3 is TGTGCCAGCAGCTCCCCAAGAGGACAGGGAGGCTTAGAAAAACTGTTTTTT.

On this clonotype: At one of its ends the junction is not consistent with the germline gene, which may arise from a read error. This chain joins TRBV5-1 and TRBJ1-2; 8 nucleotides line up with TRBD1. Germline-derived CDR1 and CDR2 are SGHRS and YFSETQ. CDR3 size: 15 residues. The CDR3 is CACSLVAGGLYGYTF. The CDR3 DNA is TGCGCCTGCAGCTTGGTTGCAGGGGGCCTCTATGGCTACACCTTC.

The count of this clonotype is one. The V gene is TRBV19, the J gene TRBJ2-7; 9 bases agree with TRBD1. V shed 4 bases and J 2 bases; nucleotides not matched to a gene: 3. This CDR3 region has 14 residues. Germline CDR1 and CDR2: LNHDA and SQIVND (reference sequence). CDR3 in DNA: TGTGCCAGTAGTACCGGGACAGGGACCTACGAGCAGTACTTC. Translation gives CASSTGTGTYEQYF. Based on the CDR3 plus reference TRBV19 and TRBJ2-7, the full variable domain is DGGITQSPKYLFRKEGQNVTLSCEQNLNHDAMYWYRQDPGQGLRLIYYSQIVNDFQKGDIAEGYSVSREKKESFPLTVTSAQKNPTAFYLCASSTGTGTYEQYFGPGTRLTVT.

This clonotype was counted ten times or more. This chain joins TRBV11-2 and TRBJ1-1; tentatively, D is TRBD1 (5 bases). The CDR3 sequence is 13 residues long. The V gene lost 3 bases and the J gene lost 1 base, with 6 bases spanning the gap. Per the germline V gene, CDR1 is SGHAT and CDR2 is FQNNGV. The CDR3 here is CASSFQGNTEAFF. The CDR3 DNA follows: TGTGCCAGCAGCTTTCAGGGGAACACTGAAGCTTTCTTT.

The sample holds many counts of this clonotype. The V and J genes are TRBV4-1 and TRBJ2-1, with D tentatively TRBD1 or TRBD2 (5 bases each). The germline V and J ends were trimmed by 3 bases and 10 bases, with 19 bases remaining between them. In germline, CDR1 is MGHRA, CDR2 YSYEKL. The CDR3 contains 15 residues. CDR3 DNA sequence: TGCGCCAGCAGCCATGCCGGGACGGCAGTAGGGGAGCAGTTCTTC. Encoded protein: CASSHAGTAVGEQFF.

V usage is TRBV3-1 and J usage is TRBJ2-5; TRBD1 or TRBD2 may be the D gene (6 bases each). V was shortened by 4 bases and J by 4 bases, with 16 bases between the two germline ends. Germline CDR1 is LGHDT and CDR2 is YNNKEL (reference sequence). The CDR3 is 15 amino acids. For the CDR3, the DNA is TGTGCCAGCAGCCGTCGGGAAGGAGGGGGAGAGACCCAGTACTTC. Protein product: CASSRREGGGETQYF.